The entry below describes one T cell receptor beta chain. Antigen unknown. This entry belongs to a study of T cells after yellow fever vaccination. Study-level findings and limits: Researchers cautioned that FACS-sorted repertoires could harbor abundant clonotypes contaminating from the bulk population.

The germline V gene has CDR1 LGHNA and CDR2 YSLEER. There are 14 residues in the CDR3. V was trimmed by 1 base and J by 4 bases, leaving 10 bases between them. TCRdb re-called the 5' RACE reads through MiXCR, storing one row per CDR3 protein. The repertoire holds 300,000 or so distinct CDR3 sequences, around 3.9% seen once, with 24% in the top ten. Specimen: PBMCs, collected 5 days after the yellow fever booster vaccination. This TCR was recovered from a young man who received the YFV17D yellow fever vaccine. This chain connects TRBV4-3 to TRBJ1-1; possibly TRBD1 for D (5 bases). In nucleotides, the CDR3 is TGCGCCAGCAGCCAAGCGGCGGGGGGCACTGAAGCTTTCTTT. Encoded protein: CASSQAAGGTEAFF.